Following are 13 T cell receptor beta chains from one sample sequenced in a study of blood T cell repertoires in COVID-19. Sequencing used immunoSEQ multiplex PCR; TCRdb keeps in-frame clones, though not all of them. The profile covers roughly 25,000 clones, with around 90% appearing a single time and around 11% taken by the ten largest. Sequences were obtained from peripheral blood. The receptors were gathered from a man aged 70-80 years with acute or convalescent COVID-19.

The chain links TRBV6-6 to TRBJ1-5; TRBD1 aligns across 8 bases. The germline CDR1 and CDR2 sequences are MNHNY and SVGAGI (reference sequence). The CDR3 totals 15 residues. Trimming removed 0 bases from V and 6 bases from J; junction bases left unmatched: 4. CDR3 amino acids: CASSYSAGGIQPQHF. The CDR3 region has the DNA TGTGCCAGCAGTTACTCAGCAGGGGGCATTCAGCCCCAGCATTTT.

The CDR3 DNA sequence: TGTGCCAGCCACCGGGACAGGGACAATCAGCCCCAGCATTTT. It specifies CASHRDRDNQPQHF. V and J are TRBV5-8 and TRBJ1-5; 9 bases map to TRBD1. CDR1 is SGHTS and CDR2 is YDEGEE in the germline V gene. V was pared by 7 bases and J by 3 bases, with 5 bases of the junction left unmatched. The CDR3 sequence is 14 residues long.

The chain carries TRBV19 and TRBJ1-5, with 7 bases lining up with TRBD1. The germline gives CDR1 LNHDA, CDR2 SQIVND (reference sequence). The junction had 11 bases not matched to a gene; V was cut back by 6 bases and J by 0 bases. The CDR3 loop spans 17 amino acids. In nucleotides, the CDR3 is TGTGCCAGTAGCGACGACAGGGCGTCCGGTAGCAATCAGCCCCAGCATTTT. Its protein is CASSDDRASGSNQPQHF.

The chain couples TRBV7-2 to TRBJ2-3; D unresolved. The germline gives CDR1 SGHTA, CDR2 FQGNSA. The CDR3 is 13 amino acids. With 0 bases removed from V and 6 bases from J, the gap between germline ends came to 7 bases. CDR3 nucleotide sequence: TGTGCCAGCAGCTTAGCTCCGCGGGATACGCAGTATTTT. This gives the protein CASSLAPRDTQYF.

Only one count was recorded for this clone. J is TRBJ2-5 and V is TRBV11-2; D is ambiguous. Trimming removed 3 bases at V and 5 bases at J, with 13 bases between. Germline V gene lookup returns CDR1 SGHAT and CDR2 FQNNGV. This CDR3 has 14 amino acids. Here the CDR3 reads CASSFRAGEETQYF. The CDR3 DNA sequence: TGTGCCAGCAGCTTTCGAGCTGGTGAGGAGACCCAGTACTTC.

V and J are TRBV6-2 or TRBV6-3 and TRBJ2-7; 7 bases line up with TRBD1. The CDR3 covers 14 residues. With V trimmed by 5 bases and J by 3 bases, 7 bases remained unmatched. Germline V gives CDR1 MNHEY, CDR2 SVGEGT. CDR3 nucleotides: TGTGCCAGCAGTCAAGGGGACAGCCGCTACGAGCAGTACTTC. Amino acid sequence: CASSQGDSRYEQYF.

V and J are TRBV27 and TRBJ1-5, with D unresolved. This CDR3 has 16 residues. Germline CDR1 MNHEY, CDR2 SMNVEV (reference sequence). Trimming removed 4 bases at V and 0 bases at J, with 13 bases between. For the CDR3, the DNA is TGTGCCAGCAGTTCTGTAGATTGGGCTAGCAATCAGCCCCAGCATTTT. Translating gives CASSSVDWASNQPQHF.

This clone was picked up a small number of times. The chain combines TRBV29-1 with TRBJ2-3, with D tentatively TRBD1 (6 bases). Germline V lookup: CDR1 SQVTM, CDR2 ANQGSEA. The CDR3 consists of 14 residues. V shed 4 bases and J shed 4 bases, with 15 bases lying between them. In DNA form, the CDR3 reads TGCAGCGTTGGTCAGGGGAAGACTGCAGATACGCAGTATTTT. It is translated as CSVGQGKTADTQYF.

This sequence joins TRBV19 and TRBJ1-5, with a tentative D call TRBD1 (6 bases). Germline V gene data show CDR1 as LNHDA and CDR2 as SQIVND (reference sequence). The V and J ends lost 8 bases and 5 bases respectively, with 10 bases between them. There are 12 residues in the CDR3. Here the CDR3 reads CASRDTDQPQHF. CDR3 nucleotide sequence: TGTGCCAGTCGGGACACCGATCAGCCCCAGCATTTT.

The chain links TRBV7-3 to TRBJ1-1; the D gene is possibly TRBD1 (5 bases). CDR3 length: 16 amino acids. Germline values: CDR1 SGHTA, CDR2 FQGTGA. The V end was cut by 1 base, the J end by 1 base, with 13 bases between. The DNA of the CDR3 is TGTGCCAGCAGCTTAATGGGGCCCATGTCGAACACTGAAGCTTTCTTT. Protein sequence: CASSLMGPMSNTEAFF.

The rearrangement joins TRBV2 to TRBJ1-1; TRBD1 aligns across 9 bases. V shed 4 bases and J 1 base; nucleotides not matched to a gene: 10. The germline V gene has CDR1 SNHLY and CDR2 FYNNEI. This CDR3 spans 17 amino acids. The CDR3 loop is CASSAPYRGQGNTEAFF. CDR3 coding DNA: TGTGCCAGCAGTGCCCCTTACAGGGGGCAAGGGAACACTGAAGCTTTCTTT.

CDR3 residues: CASSGGLSYEQYF. In DNA form, the CDR3 reads TGTGCCAGCTCCGGCGGGCTCTCCTACGAGCAGTACTTC. The chain recombines TRBV18 with TRBJ2-7; the D gene is possibly TRBD2 (5 bases). V was clipped by 6 bases and J by 0 bases, with 9 bases between them. The CDR3 consists of 13 residues. Germline CDR1 KGHSH, CDR2 LQKENI.

This sequence joins TRBV19 and TRBJ2-1, with TRBD2 matching over 9 bases. CDR1 LNHDA and CDR2 SQIVND come from the germline V gene (reference sequence). Trimming cost V 3 bases and J 8 bases; bases outside gene matches: 17. This CDR3 is built from 18 residues. The CDR3 DNA reads TGTGCCAGTAGTATCCCTCTTAATAGTAGCGGGAGTAGAGATGAGCAGTTCTTC. Translated: CASSIPLNSSGSRDEQFF.